This T cell receptor beta chain was found in a study of cytomegalovirus exposure and HLA in healthy donors. At the level of the study: The approximately 120 validation repertoires, a later analysis reported, used the same platform as the 600 to 700 first-cohort repertoires. Study results and limitations: The investigators catalogued 150 to 200 TCR beta chains as cytomegalovirus-associated. The classifier was said to identify cytomegalovirus status with high specificity and sensitivity.

Among the 120 subjects of the validation cohort, separate from the roughly 600-subject first cohort, were the donors. Germline CDR1 SGHTA, CDR2 FQGTGA. This CDR3 spans 13 amino acids. V lost 2 bases, J lost 2 bases, and 6 bases lay in between. A word on this clone: The antigen remains unidentified.

Only in-frame clones appear in the TCRdb table, and some are missing; sequencing was by immunoSEQ multiplex PCR. The sample contains 250,000 to 300,000 clones, roughly 85% of which appear only once. This chain links TRBV7-3 with TRBJ2-5, with a tentative D call TRBD2 (5 bases). Sequenced: PBMCs. The TCR sequence derives from a woman aged 18-29 years in good health and CMV-seronegative. The CDR3 DNA follows: TGTGCCAGCAGCTTACAGCGGCAAGAGACCCAGTACTTC. It yields the protein CASSLQRQETQYF.